The 20 T cell receptor beta chains presented below share a single source sample, sequenced in a study of cytomegalovirus exposure and HLA in healthy donors. It was with 60 Vbeta and 13 Jbeta primers that the PCR ran. Assay used: immunoSEQ multiplex PCR; TCRdb lists only in-frame clones, some missing. The sample has 99,000 or so clones, about 12% seen once; the top ten hold around 15%. The specimen was PBMCs. The receptors were gathered from a man aged 40-49 years in good health and CMV-seropositive.

This sequence joins TRBV5-6 and TRBJ1-2, with TRBD1 matching over 7 bases. Germline-derived CDR1 and CDR2 are SGHDT and YYEEEE. The V and J ends lost 3 bases and 4 bases, in that order; junction bases with no gene match: 6. The length of the CDR3 is 14 residues. The CDR3 region has the DNA TGTGCCAGCAGCTCTCGGTCAGGGGGCTATGGCTACACCTTC. Amino acid sequence: CASSSRSGGYGYTF.

The chain has TRBV2 and TRBJ2-1, with a weak D call TRBD2 (6 bases). Germline CDR1 SNHLY, CDR2 FYNNEI. Trimming shortened V by 6 bases and J by 0 bases, and 18 bases separated the two germline ends. This CDR3 region has 17 residues. The CDR3 DNA is TGTGCCAGCAGCGCCCTCCTAGCGCCGAGCTCCTACAATGAGCAGTTCTTC. This encodes CASSALLAPSSYNEQFF.

This clone was recorded only once. The chain uses TRBV13 and TRBJ2-3, with TRBD2 matching over 8 bases. The CDR3 consists of 16 residues. The V gene's germline CDR1 is PRHDT and CDR2 FYEKMQ (reference sequence). V lost 5 bases to trimming and J lost 5 bases; unmatched junction nucleotides: 12. CDR3 region: CASSPHSGTRGDTQYF. CDR3 DNA sequence: TGTGCCAGCAGCCCCCATAGCGGGACCAGGGGAGATACGCAGTATTTT.

This chain uses TRBV4-3 with TRBJ2-3; D is ambiguous. The CDR3 covers 16 residues. Trimming removed 0 bases at V and 2 bases at J, with 12 bases between. Germline V lookup: CDR1 LGHNA, CDR2 YSLEER. The CDR3 sequence: CASSQDATLNTDTQYF. Written as DNA, the CDR3 is TGCGCCAGCAGCCAAGATGCGACTTTAAACACAGATACGCAGTATTTT.

V is TRBV19 and J is TRBJ2-7, with a weak D call TRBD1 (6 bases). Trimming removed 5 bases from V and 4 bases from J, with 9 bases in between. The CDR3 contains 12 residues. The V gene's germline CDR1 is LNHDA and CDR2 SQIVND (reference sequence). The CDR3 region has the DNA TGTGCCAGTAGTGTGGACAGTTACGAGCAGTACTTC. This encodes CASSVDSYEQYF.

This clone was counted only a few times. The J gene is TRBJ1-1, the V gene TRBV9; D ambiguous. The V and J ends lost 0 bases and 2 bases respectively, with 11 bases between them. The CDR3 contains 15 residues. CDR1 is SGDLS, CDR2 YYNGEE, per germline. CDR3 in amino acids: CASSVGSTLNTEAFF. The CDR3, as DNA: TGTGCCAGCAGCGTAGGAAGCACCCTAAACACTGAAGCTTTCTTT.

There are a few counts of this clone. Other DNA sequences of this sample code for an identical CDR3. The genes are TRBV6-5 and TRBJ1-1; TRBD1 agrees at 11 bases. The germline gives CDR1 MNHEY, CDR2 SVGAGI. The CDR3 has 13 amino acids. V dropped 8 bases and J dropped 5; count of bases not matched to a gene: 4. CDR3: CASGQGANTEAFF. CDR3 sequence (DNA): TGTGCCAGCGGACAGGGGGCTAATACTGAAGCTTTCTTT.

The V gene is TRBV5-1, the J gene TRBJ1-2; TRBD1 agrees at 9 bases. CDR3 length equals 14 residues. V trimming: 4 bases; J trimming: 7 bases; junction bases outside the gene matches: 8. CDR1 is SGHRS, CDR2 YFSETQ, per germline. This CDR3 reads CASSRGTGKGGYTF. The CDR3 bases are TGCGCCAGCAGCCGTGGGACAGGGAAAGGTGGCTACACCTTC.

In this sample, this clone turned up a few times. This sequence joins TRBV29-1 and TRBJ2-2; 14 bases line up with TRBD2. CDR1 SQVTM and CDR2 ANQGSEA come from the germline V gene. The CDR3 loop spans 17 amino acids. V trimming: 1 base; J trimming: 5 bases; junction bases outside the gene matches: 6. The CDR3 is CSVEGTSGRSGTGELFF. In nucleotides, the CDR3 is TGCAGCGTTGAAGGGACTAGCGGGAGGTCCGGGACCGGGGAGCTGTTTTTT.

This clone was observed a handful of times. The chain combines TRBV5-4 with TRBJ2-1; D ambiguous. The germline V gene encodes CDR1 SGHNT and CDR2 YYREEE (reference sequence). The CDR3 loop spans 13 amino acids. V lost 4 bases to trimming and J lost 4 bases, with 9 bases between them. As DNA, the CDR3 is TGTGCCAGCAGCGCAGACAAGTACAATGAGCAGTTCTTC. It codes for CASSADKYNEQFF.

The chain joins TRBV5-1 to TRBJ2-5; 11 nucleotides agree with TRBD2. This CDR3 comprises 16 residues. V was clipped by 4 bases and J by 5 bases; unmatched bases: 10. Germline CDR1 reads SGHRS; CDR2 reads YFSETQ. The CDR3 DNA reads as TGCGCCAGCAGCGCGGGAATAGCGGGAGGGCCGGAGACCCAGTACTTC. It translates to CASSAGIAGGPETQYF.

This chain links TRBV5-1 with TRBJ2-5; 10 positions agree with TRBD1. J lost 4 bases, V lost 4 bases, and 7 bases had no gene match. Germline V gene data show CDR1 as SGHRS and CDR2 as YFSETQ. The CDR3 has 15 residues. CDR3 DNA sequence: TGCGCCAGCAGCCCTGACAGGGGGCTTCGAGAGACCCAGTACTTC. Its translation: CASSPDRGLRETQYF.

This clone was seen only a few times. V and J are TRBV5-6 and TRBJ1-1, with D unresolved. This CDR3 comprises 11 residues. Germline CDR1 is SGHDT and CDR2 is YYEEEE. Trimming removed 5 bases from V and 0 bases from J, with 2 bases in between. The CDR3 is CASSMNTEAFF. The DNA for the CDR3 is TGTGCCAGCAGTATGAACACTGAAGCTTTCTTT.

Here the CDR3 reads CASSPRLAGTYNEQFF. For the CDR3, the DNA is TGTGCCAGCAGTCCCAGACTAGCGGGGACCTACAATGAGCAGTTCTTC. This sequence joins TRBV27 and TRBJ2-1; TRBD2 aligns across 11 bases. V shed 5 bases, J shed 2 bases, and the junction held 5 bases outside the gene matches. The CDR3 consists of 16 residues. In germline, CDR1 is MNHEY, CDR2 SMNVEV (reference sequence).

V usage is TRBV27 and J usage is TRBJ2-7; D possibly corresponds to TRBD1 (5 bases). The CDR3 has 13 residues. Germline V gives CDR1 MNHEY, CDR2 SMNVEV (reference sequence). The ends were cut back, 7 bases at V and 1 base at J, with 11 bases in the middle. DNA for the CDR3: TGTGCCAGCACCCCAAGGGGTTCCTACGAGCAGTACTTC. It yields the protein CASTPRGSYEQYF.

This sequence joins TRBV7-2 and TRBJ2-7, with D unclear. CDR1 and CDR2 (germline): SGHTA, FQGNSA. The CDR3 totals 15 residues. V was trimmed by 3 bases and J by 2 bases, leaving 14 bases between them. CDR3 sequence: CASSFNMVGPYEQYF. In DNA form, the CDR3 reads TGTGCCAGCAGCTTTAACATGGTGGGCCCCTACGAGCAGTACTTC.

V gene TRBV19 combines with J gene TRBJ2-1; 8 bases match TRBD2. V shed 6 bases and J 4 bases; nucleotides not matched to a gene: 5. The CDR3 has 14 residues. The germline V gene encodes CDR1 LNHDA and CDR2 SQIVND (reference sequence). The CDR3 nucleotides read TGTGCCAGTAGCCAAGCGGGAGAATACAATGAGCAGTTCTTC. The encoded protein is CASSQAGEYNEQFF.

The V call is TRBV7-9, the J call TRBJ1-5; unclear D gene. The V gene lost 2 bases and the J gene lost 5 bases, with 4 bases spanning the gap. There are 12 residues in the CDR3. The V gene's germline CDR1 is SEHNR and CDR2 FQNEAQ (reference sequence). The CDR3 DNA reads TGTGCCAGCAGCTTAAGAGATCAGCCCCAGCATTTT. Amino acid sequence: CASSLRDQPQHF.

This clone came up a few times. Other DNA variants within this sample encode the same CDR3. The chain recombines TRBV5-1 with TRBJ2-7, with D possibly matching TRBD2 (5 bases). The CDR3 is made up of 13 amino acids. The germline gives CDR1 SGHRS, CDR2 YFSETQ. Trimming shortened V by 3 bases and J by 1 base, and 8 bases separated the two germline ends. The CDR3 DNA sequence: TGCGCCAGCAGCTCGGACTCATCCTACGAGCAGTACTTC. This encodes CASSSDSSYEQYF.

The genes are TRBV5-5 and TRBJ2-7, with D uncertain. Per the germline V gene, CDR1 is SGHKS and CDR2 is YYEKEE (reference sequence). The CDR3 has 14 amino acids. Trimming cost V 0 bases and J 3 bases, with 10 bases left between them. The CDR3 spells CASSLDVRLYEQYF. The CDR3 region has the DNA TGTGCCAGCAGCTTGGATGTCAGGCTCTACGAGCAGTACTTC.